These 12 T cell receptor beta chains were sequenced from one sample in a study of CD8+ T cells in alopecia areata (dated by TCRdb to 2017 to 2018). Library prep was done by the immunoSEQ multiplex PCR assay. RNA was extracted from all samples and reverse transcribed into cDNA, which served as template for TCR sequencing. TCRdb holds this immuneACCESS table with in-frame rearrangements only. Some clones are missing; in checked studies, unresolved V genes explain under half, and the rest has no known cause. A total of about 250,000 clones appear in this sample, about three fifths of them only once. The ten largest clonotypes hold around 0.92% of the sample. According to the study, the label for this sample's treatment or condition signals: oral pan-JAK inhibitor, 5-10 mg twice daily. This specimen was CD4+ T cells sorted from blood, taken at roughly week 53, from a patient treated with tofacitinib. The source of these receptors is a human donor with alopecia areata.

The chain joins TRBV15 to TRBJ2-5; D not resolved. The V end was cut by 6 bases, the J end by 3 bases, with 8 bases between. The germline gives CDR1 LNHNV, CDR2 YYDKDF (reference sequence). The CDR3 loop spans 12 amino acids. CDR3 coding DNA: TGTGCCACCAGTCGGGTGGAAGAGACCCAGTACTTC. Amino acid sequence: CATSRVEETQYF.

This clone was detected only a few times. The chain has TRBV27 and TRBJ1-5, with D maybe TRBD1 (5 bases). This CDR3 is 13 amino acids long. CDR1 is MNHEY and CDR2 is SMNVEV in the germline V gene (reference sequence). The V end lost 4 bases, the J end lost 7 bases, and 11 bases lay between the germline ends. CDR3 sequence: CASSYNPGQPQHF. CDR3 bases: TGTGCCAGCAGTTACAACCCAGGGCAGCCCCAGCATTTT.

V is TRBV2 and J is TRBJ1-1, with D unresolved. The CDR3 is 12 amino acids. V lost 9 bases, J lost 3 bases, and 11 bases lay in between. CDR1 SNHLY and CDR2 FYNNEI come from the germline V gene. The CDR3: CASGVTDTEAFF. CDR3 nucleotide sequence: TGTGCCAGTGGCGTAACAGACACTGAAGCTTTCTTT.

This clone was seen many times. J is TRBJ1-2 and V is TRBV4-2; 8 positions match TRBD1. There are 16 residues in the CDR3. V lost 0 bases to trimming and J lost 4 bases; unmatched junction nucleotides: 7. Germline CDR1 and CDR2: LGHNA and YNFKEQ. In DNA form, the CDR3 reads TGTGCCAGCAGCCAAGATCTCTCCAGGGGGCCCTATGGCTACACCTTC. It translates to CASSQDLSRGPYGYTF.

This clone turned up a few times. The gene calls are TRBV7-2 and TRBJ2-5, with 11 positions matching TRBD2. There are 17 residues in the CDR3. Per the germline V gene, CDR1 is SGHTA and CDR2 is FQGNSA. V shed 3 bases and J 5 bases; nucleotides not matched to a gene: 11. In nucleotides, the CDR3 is TGTGCCAGCAGCTTGAGTCTAGCGGGGGGTCGGATGGAGACCCAGTACTTC. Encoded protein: CASSLSLAGGRMETQYF.

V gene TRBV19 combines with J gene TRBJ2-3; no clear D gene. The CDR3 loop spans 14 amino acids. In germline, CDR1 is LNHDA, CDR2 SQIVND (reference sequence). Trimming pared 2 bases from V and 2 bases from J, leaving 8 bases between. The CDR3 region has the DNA TGTGCCAGTAGTATAAGCCAGGTCACAGATACGCAGTATTTT. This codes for CASSISQVTDTQYF.

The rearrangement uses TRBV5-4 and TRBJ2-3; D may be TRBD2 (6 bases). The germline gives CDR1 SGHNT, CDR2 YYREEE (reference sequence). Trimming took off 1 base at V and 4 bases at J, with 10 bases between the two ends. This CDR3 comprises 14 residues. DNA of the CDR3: TGTGCCAGCAGCTTGTTCCGGGGGTCAGATACGCAGTATTTT. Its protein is CASSLFRGSDTQYF.

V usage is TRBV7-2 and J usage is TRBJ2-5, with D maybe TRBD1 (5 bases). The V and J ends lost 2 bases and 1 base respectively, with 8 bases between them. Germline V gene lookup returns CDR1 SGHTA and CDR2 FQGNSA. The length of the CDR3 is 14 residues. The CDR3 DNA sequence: TGTGCCAGCAGCTTATTCAGGGCCCAAGAGACCCAGTACTTC. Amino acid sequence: CASSLFRAQETQYF.

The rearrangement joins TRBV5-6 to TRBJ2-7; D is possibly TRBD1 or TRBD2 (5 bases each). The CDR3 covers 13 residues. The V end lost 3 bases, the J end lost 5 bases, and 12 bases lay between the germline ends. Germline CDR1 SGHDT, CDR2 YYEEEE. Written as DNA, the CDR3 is TGTGCCAGCAGCTCGGGACGGAGCAACGAGCAGTACTTC. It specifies CASSSGRSNEQYF.

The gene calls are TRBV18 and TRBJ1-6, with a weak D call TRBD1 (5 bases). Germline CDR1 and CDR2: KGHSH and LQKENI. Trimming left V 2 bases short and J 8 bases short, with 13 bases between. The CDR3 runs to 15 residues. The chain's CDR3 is CASSPGEGFYSPLHF. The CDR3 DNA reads TGTGCCAGCTCACCAGGCGAGGGGTTTTATTCACCCCTCCACTTT.

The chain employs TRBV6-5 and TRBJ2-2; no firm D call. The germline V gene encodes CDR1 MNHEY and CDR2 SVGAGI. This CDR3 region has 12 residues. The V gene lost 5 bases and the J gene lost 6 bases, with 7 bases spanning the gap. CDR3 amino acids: CASSPVAGELFF. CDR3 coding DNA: TGTGCCAGCAGTCCCGTGGCCGGGGAGCTGTTTTTT.

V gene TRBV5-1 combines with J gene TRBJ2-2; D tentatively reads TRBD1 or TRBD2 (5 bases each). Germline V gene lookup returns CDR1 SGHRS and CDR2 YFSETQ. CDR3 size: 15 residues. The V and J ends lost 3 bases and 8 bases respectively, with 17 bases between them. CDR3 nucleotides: TGCGCCAGCAGCTCCCCGGGACCTCAGAAGGGGGAGCTGTTTTTT. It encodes CASSSPGPQKGELFF.